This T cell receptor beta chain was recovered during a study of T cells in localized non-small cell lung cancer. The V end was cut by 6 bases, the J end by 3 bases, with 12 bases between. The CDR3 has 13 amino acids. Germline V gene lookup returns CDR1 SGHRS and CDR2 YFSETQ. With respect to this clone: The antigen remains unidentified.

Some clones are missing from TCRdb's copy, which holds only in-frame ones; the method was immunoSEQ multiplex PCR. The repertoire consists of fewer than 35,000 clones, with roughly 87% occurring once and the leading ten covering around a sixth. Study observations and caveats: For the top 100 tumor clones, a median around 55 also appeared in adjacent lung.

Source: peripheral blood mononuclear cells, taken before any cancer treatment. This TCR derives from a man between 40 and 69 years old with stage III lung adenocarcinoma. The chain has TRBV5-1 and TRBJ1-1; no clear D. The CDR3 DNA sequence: TGCGCCAGCACCTCCGACCGGCACACTGAAGCTTTCTTT. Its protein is CASTSDRHTEAFF.